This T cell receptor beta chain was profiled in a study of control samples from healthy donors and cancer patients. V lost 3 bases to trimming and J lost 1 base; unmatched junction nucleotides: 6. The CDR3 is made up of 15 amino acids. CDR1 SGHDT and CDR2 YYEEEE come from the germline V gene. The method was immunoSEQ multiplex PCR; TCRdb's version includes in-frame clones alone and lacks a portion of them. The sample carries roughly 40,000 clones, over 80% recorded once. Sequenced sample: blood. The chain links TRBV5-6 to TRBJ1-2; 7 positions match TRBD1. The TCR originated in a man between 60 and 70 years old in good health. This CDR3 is CASSSGQLLNYGYTF. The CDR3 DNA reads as TGTGCCAGCAGCTCGGGACAGCTCCTTAACTATGGCTACACCTTC.